This T cell receptor beta chain was sequenced during a study of graft-versus-host responses after intestinal transplantation. Sequencing was performed with immunoSEQ multiplex PCR; in TCRdb, only in-frame clones are kept and a portion is missing. This sample has almost 70,000 clones, with 92% found just once. The source material was bone marrow, sampled less than 750 days after intestinal transplantation. This TCR was sampled from a human patient who received an intestinal transplant, so some T cells may come from the graft donor.

The CDR3 protein is CASSGEGQGSWDTEAFF. The DNA for the CDR3 is TGTGCCAGCAGCGGGGAGGGACAGGGGTCCTGGGACACTGAAGCTTTCTTT. V usage is TRBV11-2 and J usage is TRBJ1-1; 10 bases line up with TRBD1. The CDR3 runs to 17 residues. J lost 3 bases, V lost 5 bases, and 12 bases had no gene match. Per germline, CDR1 SGHAT and CDR2 FQNNGV.